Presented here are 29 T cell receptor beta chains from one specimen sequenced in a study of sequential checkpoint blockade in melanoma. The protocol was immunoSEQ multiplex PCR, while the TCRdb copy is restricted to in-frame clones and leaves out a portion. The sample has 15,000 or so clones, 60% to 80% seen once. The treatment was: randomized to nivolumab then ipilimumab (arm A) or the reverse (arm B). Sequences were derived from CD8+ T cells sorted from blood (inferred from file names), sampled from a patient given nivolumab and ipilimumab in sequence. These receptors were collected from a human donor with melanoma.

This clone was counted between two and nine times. CDR3 protein: CASSQAFTGTWRDTQYF. CDR3 coding DNA: TGTGCCAGCAGCCAAGCTTTCACAGGGACGTGGAGAGATACGCAGTATTTT. The V call is TRBV14, the J call TRBJ2-3; D is perhaps TRBD1 (6 bases). The CDR3 extends over 17 amino acids. Germline CDR1 and CDR2: SGHDN and FVKESK. V lost 1 base to trimming and J lost 5 bases, with 19 bases between them.

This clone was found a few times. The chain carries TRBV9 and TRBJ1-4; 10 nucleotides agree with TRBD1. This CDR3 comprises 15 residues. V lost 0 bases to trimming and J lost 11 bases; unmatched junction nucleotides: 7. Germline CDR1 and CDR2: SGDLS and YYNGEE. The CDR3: CASSVGTGGRFKLFF. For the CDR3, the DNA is TGTGCCAGCAGCGTAGGGACAGGGGGACGATTCAAACTGTTTTTT.

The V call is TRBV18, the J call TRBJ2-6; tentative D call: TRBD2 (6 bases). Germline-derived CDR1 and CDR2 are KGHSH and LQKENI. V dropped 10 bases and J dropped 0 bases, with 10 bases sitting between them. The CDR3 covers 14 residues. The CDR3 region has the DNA TGTGCCACGGGGGAGCGCTCTGGGGCCAACGTCCTGACTTTC. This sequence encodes CATGERSGANVLTF.

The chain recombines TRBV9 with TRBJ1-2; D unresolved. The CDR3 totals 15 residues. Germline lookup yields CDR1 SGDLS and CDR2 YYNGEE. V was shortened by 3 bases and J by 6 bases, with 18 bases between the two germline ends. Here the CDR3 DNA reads TGTGCCAGCAGCGGGTACCCGGGTGACGTGGATGGCTACACCTTC. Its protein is CASSGYPGDVDGYTF.

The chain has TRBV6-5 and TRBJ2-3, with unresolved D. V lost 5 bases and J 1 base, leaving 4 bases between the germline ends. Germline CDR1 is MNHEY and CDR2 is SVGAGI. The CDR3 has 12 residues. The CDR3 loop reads CASSLRTDTQYF. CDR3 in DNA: TGTGCCAGCAGTCTTCGCACAGATACGCAGTATTTT.

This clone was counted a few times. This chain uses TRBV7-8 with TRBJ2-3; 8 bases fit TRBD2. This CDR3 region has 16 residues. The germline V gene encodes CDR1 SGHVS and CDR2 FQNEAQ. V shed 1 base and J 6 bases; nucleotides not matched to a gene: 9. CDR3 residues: CASSLVLAGLRDTQYF. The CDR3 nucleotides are TGTGCCAGCAGCTTAGTCTTAGCGGGGCTGAGGGATACGCAGTATTTT.

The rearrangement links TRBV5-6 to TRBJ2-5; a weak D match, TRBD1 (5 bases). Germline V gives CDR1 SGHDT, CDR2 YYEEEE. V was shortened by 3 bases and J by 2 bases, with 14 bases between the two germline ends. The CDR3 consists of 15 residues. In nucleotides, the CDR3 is TGTGCCAGCAGCTCCCCGACAGATAATCAAGAGACCCAGTACTTC. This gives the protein CASSSPTDNQETQYF.

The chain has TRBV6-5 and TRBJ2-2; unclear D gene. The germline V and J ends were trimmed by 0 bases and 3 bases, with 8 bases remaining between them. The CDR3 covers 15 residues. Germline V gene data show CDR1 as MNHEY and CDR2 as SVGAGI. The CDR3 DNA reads TGTGCCAGCAGTTACTCGCGATCCCACACCGGGGAGCTGTTTTTT. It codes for CASSYSRSHTGELFF.

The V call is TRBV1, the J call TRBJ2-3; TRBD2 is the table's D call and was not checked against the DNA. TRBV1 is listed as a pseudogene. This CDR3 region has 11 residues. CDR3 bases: TGCACCACCGACGCCGCGGACTGGCAGTATTTT. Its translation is CTTDAADWQYF.

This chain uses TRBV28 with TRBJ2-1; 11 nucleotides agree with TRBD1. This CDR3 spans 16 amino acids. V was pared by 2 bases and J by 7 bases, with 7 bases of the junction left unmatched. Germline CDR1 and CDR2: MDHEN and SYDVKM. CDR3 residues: CASSLPGTGGGNEQFF. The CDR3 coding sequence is TGTGCCAGCAGTTTACCCGGGACAGGGGGAGGGAATGAGCAGTTCTTC.

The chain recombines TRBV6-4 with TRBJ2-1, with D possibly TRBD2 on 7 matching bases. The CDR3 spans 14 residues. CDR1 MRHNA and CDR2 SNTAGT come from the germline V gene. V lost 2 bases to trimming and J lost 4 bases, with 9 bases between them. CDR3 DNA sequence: TGTGCCAGCAGTGACGGGGGGGCGTACAATGAGCAGTTCTTC. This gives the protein CASSDGGAYNEQFF.

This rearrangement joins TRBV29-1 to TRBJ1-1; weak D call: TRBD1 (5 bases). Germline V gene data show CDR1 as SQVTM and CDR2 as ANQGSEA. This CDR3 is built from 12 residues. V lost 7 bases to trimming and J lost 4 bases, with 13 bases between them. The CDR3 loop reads CSARGGSTEAFF. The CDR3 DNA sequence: TGCAGCGCCCGTGGGGGGAGCACTGAAGCTTTCTTT.

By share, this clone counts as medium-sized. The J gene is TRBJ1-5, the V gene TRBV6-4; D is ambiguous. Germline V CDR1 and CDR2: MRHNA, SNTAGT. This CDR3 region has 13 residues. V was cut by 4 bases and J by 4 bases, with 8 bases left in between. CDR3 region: CASSGRENQPQHF. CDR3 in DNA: TGTGCCAGCAGTGGACGGGAAAATCAGCCCCAGCATTTT.

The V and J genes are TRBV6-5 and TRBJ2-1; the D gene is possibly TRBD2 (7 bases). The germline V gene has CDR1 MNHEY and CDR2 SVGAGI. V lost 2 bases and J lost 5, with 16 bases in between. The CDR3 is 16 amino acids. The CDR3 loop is CASSYVEGGGDNEQFF. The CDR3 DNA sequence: TGTGCCAGCAGTTACGTGGAGGGGGGGGGAGACAATGAGCAGTTCTTC.

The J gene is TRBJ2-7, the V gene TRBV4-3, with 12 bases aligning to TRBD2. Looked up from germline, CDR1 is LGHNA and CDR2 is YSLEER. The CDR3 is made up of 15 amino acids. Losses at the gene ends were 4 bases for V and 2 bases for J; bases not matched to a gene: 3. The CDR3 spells CASSPRLAGAYEQYF. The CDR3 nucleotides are TGCGCCAGCAGCCCACGACTAGCGGGGGCCTACGAGCAGTACTTC.

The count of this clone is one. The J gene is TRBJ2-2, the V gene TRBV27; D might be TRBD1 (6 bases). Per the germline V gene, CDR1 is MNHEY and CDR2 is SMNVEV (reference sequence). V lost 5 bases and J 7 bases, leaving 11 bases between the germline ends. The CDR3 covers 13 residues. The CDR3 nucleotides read TGTGCCAGCAGTACAGGGTCAGGCGGGGAGCTGTTTTTT. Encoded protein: CASSTGSGGELFF.

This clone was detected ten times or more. The CDR3 sequence is CASRKGLAQETQYF. The CDR3 DNA reads as TGTGCCAGCAGGAAAGGACTAGCGCAAGAGACCCAGTACTTC. The chain carries TRBV7-3 and TRBJ2-5; 9 bases match TRBD2. Germline V gene sequence: CDR1 SGHTA, CDR2 FQGTGA. The CDR3 is 14 amino acids. V dropped 6 bases and J dropped 2; count of bases not matched to a gene: 4.

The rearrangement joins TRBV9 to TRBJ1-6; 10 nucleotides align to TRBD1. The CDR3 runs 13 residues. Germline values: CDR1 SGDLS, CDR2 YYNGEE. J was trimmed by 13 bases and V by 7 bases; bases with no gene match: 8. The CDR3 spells CASGPGQGRPLHF. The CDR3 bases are TGTGCCAGCGGACCGGGACAGGGGCGTCCCCTCCACTTT.

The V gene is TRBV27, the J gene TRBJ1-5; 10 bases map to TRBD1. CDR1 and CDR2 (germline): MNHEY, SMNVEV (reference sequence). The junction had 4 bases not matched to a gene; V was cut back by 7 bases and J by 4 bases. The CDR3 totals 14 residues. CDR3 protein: CASKTGQGNQPQHF. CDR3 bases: TGTGCCAGCAAAACGGGACAGGGGAATCAGCCCCAGCATTTT.

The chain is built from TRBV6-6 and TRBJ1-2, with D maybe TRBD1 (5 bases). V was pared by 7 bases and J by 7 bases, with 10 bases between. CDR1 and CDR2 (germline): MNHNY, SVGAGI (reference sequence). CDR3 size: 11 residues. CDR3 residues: CASTDGGGYTF. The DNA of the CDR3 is TGTGCCAGCACCGACGGGGGTGGCTACACCTTC.

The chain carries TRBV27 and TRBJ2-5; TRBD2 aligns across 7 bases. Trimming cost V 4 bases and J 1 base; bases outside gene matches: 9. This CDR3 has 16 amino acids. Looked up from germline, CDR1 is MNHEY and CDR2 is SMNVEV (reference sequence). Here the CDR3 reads CASSSETLAIQETQYF. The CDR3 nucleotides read TGTGCCAGCAGTTCCGAAACACTAGCGATCCAAGAGACCCAGTACTTC.

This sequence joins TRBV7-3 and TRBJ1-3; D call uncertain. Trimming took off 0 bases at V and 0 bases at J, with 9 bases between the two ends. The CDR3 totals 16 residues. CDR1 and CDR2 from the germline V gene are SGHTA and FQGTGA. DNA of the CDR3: TGTGCCAGCAGCTTAACCTCCCTTAGCTCTGGAAACACCATATATTTT. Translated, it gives CASSLTSLSSGNTIYF.

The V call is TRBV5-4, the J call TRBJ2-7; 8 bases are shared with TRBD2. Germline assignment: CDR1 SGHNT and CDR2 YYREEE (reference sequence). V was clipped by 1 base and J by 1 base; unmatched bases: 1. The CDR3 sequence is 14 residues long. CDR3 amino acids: CASSLSSGSYEQYF. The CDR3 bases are TGTGCCAGCAGCTTGTCTAGCGGGTCCTACGAGCAGTACTTC. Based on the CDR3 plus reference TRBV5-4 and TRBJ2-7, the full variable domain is ETGVTQSPTHLIKTRGQQVTLRCSSQSGHNTVSWYQQALGQGPQFIFQYYREEENGRGNFPPRFSGLQFPNYSSELNVNALELDDSALYLCASSLSSGSYEQYFGPGTRLTVT.

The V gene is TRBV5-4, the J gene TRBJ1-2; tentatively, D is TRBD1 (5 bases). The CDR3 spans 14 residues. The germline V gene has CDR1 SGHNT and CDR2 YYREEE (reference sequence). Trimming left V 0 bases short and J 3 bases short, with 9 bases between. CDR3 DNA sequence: TGTGCCAGCAGCTTGGACGGGGGATACTATGGCTACACCTTC. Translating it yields CASSLDGGYYGYTF.

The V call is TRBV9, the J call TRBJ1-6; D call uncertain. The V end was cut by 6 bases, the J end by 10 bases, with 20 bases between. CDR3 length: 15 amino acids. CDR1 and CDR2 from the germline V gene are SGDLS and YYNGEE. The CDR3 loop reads CASTNHRDPGSPLHF. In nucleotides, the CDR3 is TGTGCCAGCACCAATCACAGAGATCCGGGATCACCCCTCCACTTT. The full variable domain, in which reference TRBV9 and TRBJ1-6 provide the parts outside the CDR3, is DSGVTQTPKHLITATGQRVTLRCSPRSGDLSVYWYQQSLDQGLQFLIQYYNGEERAKGNILERFSAQQFPDLHSELNLSSLELGDSALYFCASTNHRDPGSPLHFGNGTRLTVT.

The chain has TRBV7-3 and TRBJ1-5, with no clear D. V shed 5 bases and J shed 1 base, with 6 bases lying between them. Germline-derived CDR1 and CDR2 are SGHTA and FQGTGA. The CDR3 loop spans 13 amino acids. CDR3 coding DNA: TGTGCCAGCAGCCCGGGGAGCAATCAGCCCCAGCATTTT. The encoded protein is CASSPGSNQPQHF.

CDR3: CASSPLAVKQFF. In DNA form, the CDR3 reads TGTGCCAGCAGCCCCCTAGCGGTAAAGCAGTTCTTC. The chain carries TRBV28 and TRBJ2-1; TRBD2 agrees at 7 bases. Per the germline V gene, CDR1 is MDHEN and CDR2 is SYDVKM. The CDR3 consists of 12 residues. J gave up 11 bases and V 6 bases, and 7 bases lay outside the gene matches.

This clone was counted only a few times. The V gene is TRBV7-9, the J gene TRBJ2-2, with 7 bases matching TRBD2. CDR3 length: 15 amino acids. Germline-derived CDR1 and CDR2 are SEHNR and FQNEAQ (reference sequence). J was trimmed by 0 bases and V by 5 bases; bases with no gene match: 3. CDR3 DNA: TGTGCCAGCAGCGGGGGGGTTACGAACACCGGGGAGCTGTTTTTT. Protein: CASSGGVTNTGELFF.

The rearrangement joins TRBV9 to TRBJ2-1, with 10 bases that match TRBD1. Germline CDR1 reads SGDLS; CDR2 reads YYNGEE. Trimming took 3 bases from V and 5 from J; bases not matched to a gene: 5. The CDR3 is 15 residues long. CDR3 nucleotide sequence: TGTGCCAGCAGCGCCTCCGGGACAGGGGACAATGAGCAGTTCTTC. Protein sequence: CASSASGTGDNEQFF.